This T cell receptor (beta chain) was obtained from a study of blood T cell repertoires in COVID-19. On the study more broadly: The United States, Italy and Spain supplied acute and convalescent COVID-19 samples.

Germline lookup yields CDR1 SGHAT and CDR2 FQNNGV. CDR3 size: 13 residues. Trimming left V 5 bases short and J 7 bases short, with 14 bases between. Profiled with immunoSEQ multiplex PCR; TCRdb holds only in-frame clones, not every one. The profile shows around 220,000 clones, about 89% of them singletons. This chain connects TRBV11-2 to TRBJ1-1; D remains ambiguous. The receptor was derived from a woman aged 18-29 years who had recovered from COVID-19. Sequenced input: PBMCs or T cells enriched from blood (not recorded which). CDR3 sequence: CASSPIRVLEAFF. The CDR3 region has the DNA TGTGCCAGCAGCCCTATCCGGGTCCTTGAAGCTTTCTTT.